A single T cell receptor beta chain is shown here with its context. Its antigen is not known. This may be a read error, as it is one base from a much larger clone. The ends were cut back, 9 bases at V and 5 bases at J, with 28 bases in the middle. CDR3 size: 17 residues. Germline V CDR1 and CDR2: SEHNR, FQNEAQ (reference sequence). TCRdb redid the calling of the reads with MiXCR, one entry per CDR3 protein. The sample lists around 100,000 distinct CDR3 sequences; 15% to 20% were seen once. The sample is drawn from a study of T cell repertoires in cytomegalovirus infection. Study-level background: An indication of both CMV infection and matching HLA type came from public TCR beta signatures. The study's findings and limits: The ex vivo response showed dominance by HLA-C-restricted CMV-specific TCR beta clonotypes.

The receptor was derived from a human donor in good health (CMV status not recorded). Some clones in this sample may be carry-over from other donors' samples. The chain uses TRBV7-9 and TRBJ2-5; TRBD1 or TRBD2 may be the D gene (5 bases each). Specimen: PBMCs. CDR3 sequence reads: CARSPGRWGSAGETQYF. The DNA of the CDR3 is TGTGCCAGGAGCCCAGGACGGTGGGGGTCGGCTGGGGAGACCCAGTACTTC.